The clone carrying this T cell receptor (beta chain) was counted only a few times. The antigen is undetermined. The PCR was carried out with 60 Vbeta primers and 13 Jbeta primers. Using immunoSEQ multiplex PCR, the repertoire was profiled, and TCRdb retains in-frame clones only, with some absent. The sample gives about 150,000 clones, approximately 80% of which show up once; approximately 6.8% is in the top ten. Trimming took 11 bases from V and 4 from J, leaving 17 bases between them. The CDR3 has 13 amino acids. Germline V gives CDR1 MGHDK, CDR2 SYGVNS. The data derive from a study of cytomegalovirus exposure and HLA in healthy donors. Whole-study results and caveats: There were 160 or so TCR beta chains listed as cytomegalovirus-associated.

Sequencing used PBMCs. The receptor comes from a male donor in good health and CMV-seropositive. This chain joins TRBV25-1 and TRBJ1-1, with D unclear. The CDR3 is CAHQNRAGTEAFF. The CDR3 DNA is TGTGCCCATCAGAACCGGGCGGGCACTGAAGCTTTCTTT.